Presented here are 10 T cell receptor beta chains from one specimen sequenced in a study of cytomegalovirus exposure and HLA in healthy donors. TCRdb's copy holds only in-frame clones and misses some; the assay was immunoSEQ multiplex PCR. The data contain about 160,000 clones, about 96% of them singletons. Material: PBMCs. The receptors derive from a woman under 30 in good health and CMV-seronegative.

This sequence joins TRBV4-3 and TRBJ2-1; D may be TRBD2 (6 bases). The CDR3 is 17 amino acids. Germline V gene lookup returns CDR1 LGHNA and CDR2 YSLEER. Trimming shortened V by 0 bases and J by 7 bases, and 19 bases separated the two germline ends. For the CDR3, the DNA is TGCGCCAGCAGCCAAGATACCGGATTGGGACTGACAAATGAGCAGTTCTTC. This codes for CASSQDTGLGLTNEQFF.

The chain recombines TRBV2 with TRBJ2-5, with 8 bases matching TRBD2. The CDR3 spans 16 residues. Trimming took 3 bases from V and 5 from J; bases not matched to a gene: 11. CDR1 SNHLY and CDR2 FYNNEI come from the germline V gene. The CDR3 spells CASSEGRLVAGETQYF. CDR3 bases: TGTGCCAGCAGTGAGGGGAGATTGGTAGCGGGGGAGACCCAGTACTTC.

In its sample, this clone was seen once. This CDR3 is CASSQDMQGLGGYTF. DNA of the CDR3: TGCGCCAGCAGCCAAGATATGCAGGGGTTAGGGGGCTACACCTTC. The chain recombines TRBV4-3 with TRBJ1-2, with D perhaps TRBD1 (6 bases). CDR1 is LGHNA, CDR2 YSLEER, per germline. This CDR3 contains 15 residues. V was clipped by 0 bases and J by 8 bases, with 16 bases between them.

This clone was found once. The CDR3 region is CASRTGTAVNTEAFF. CDR3 DNA sequence: TGTGCCAGTAGGACCGGGACAGCGGTGAACACTGAAGCTTTCTTT. V usage is TRBV19 and J usage is TRBJ1-1, with 7 bases aligning to TRBD1. CDR3 length: 15 residues. The V segment lost 6 bases and the J segment 0 bases; nucleotides outside the gene matches: 7. The germline gives CDR1 LNHDA, CDR2 SQIVND (reference sequence).

This rearrangement joins TRBV10-3 to TRBJ2-7, with 16 bases lining up with TRBD2. The CDR3 covers 16 residues. V was pared by 2 bases and J by 2 bases, with 0 bases of the junction left unmatched. In germline, CDR1 is ENHRY, CDR2 SYGVKD. The CDR3: CAISEGTSGGAYEQYF. Written as DNA, the CDR3 is TGTGCCATCAGTGAGGGGACTAGCGGGGGGGCCTACGAGCAGTACTTC.

This clone was picked up a small number of times. This chain connects TRBV5-6 to TRBJ1-1; D is perhaps TRBD1 (6 bases). Trimming cost V 0 bases and J 14 bases, with 14 bases left between them. CDR1 SGHDT and CDR2 YYEEEE come from the germline V gene. The CDR3 runs to 12 residues. DNA of the CDR3: TGTGCCAGCAGCTTGGGGACCACAGGGCTATTCTTT. This encodes CASSLGTTGLFF.

V is TRBV29-1 and J is TRBJ1-2; 9 nucleotides match TRBD1. The CDR3 has 14 residues. J lost 0 bases, V lost 7 bases, and 6 bases had no gene match. Germline V gene sequence: CDR1 SQVTM, CDR2 ANQGSEA. CDR3 protein: CSGGQGVSNYGYTF. CDR3 coding DNA: TGCAGCGGGGGACAGGGAGTTTCTAACTATGGCTACACCTTC. The variable domain in full, completed from reference TRBV29-1 and TRBJ1-2, reads SAVISQKPSRDICQRGTSLTIQCQVDSQVTMMFWYRQQPGQSLTLIATANQGSEATYESGFVIDKFPISRPNLTFSTLTVSNMSPEDSSIYLCSGGQGVSNYGYTFGSGTRLTVV.

In this sample, this clone turned up once. The chain carries TRBV7-2 and TRBJ2-7; 10 bases line up with TRBD2. The V and J ends lost 3 bases and 0 bases, in that order; junction bases with no gene match: 2. The CDR3 contains 15 residues. The germline CDR1 and CDR2 sequences are SGHTA and FQGNSA. The CDR3 DNA sequence: TGTGCCAGCAGCTTCAGCGGGGGGGACTCCTACGAGCAGTACTTC. Translation gives CASSFSGGDSYEQYF. Together with reference TRBV7-2 and TRBJ2-7, the CDR3 gives the full variable domain: GAGVSQSPSNKVTEKGKDVELRCDPISGHTALYWYRQSLGQGLEFLIYFQGNSAPDKSGLPSDRFSAERTGGSVSTLTIQRTQQEDSAVYLCASSFSGGDSYEQYFGPGTRLTVT.

The chain couples TRBV11-2 to TRBJ2-7, with D perhaps TRBD1 (6 bases). CDR1 and CDR2 from the germline V gene are SGHAT and FQNNGV. V was trimmed by 2 bases and J by 6 bases, leaving 11 bases between them. The CDR3 sequence is 13 residues long. The CDR3: CASSLTGLIEQYF. The CDR3 DNA sequence: TGTGCCAGCAGCTTAACAGGGCTGATCGAGCAGTACTTC.

The rearrangement joins TRBV9 to TRBJ1-2; D unclear. This CDR3 comprises 15 residues. The germline CDR1 and CDR2 sequences are SGDLS and YYNGEE. V lost 4 bases to trimming and J lost 0 bases, with 13 bases between them. As DNA, the CDR3 is TGTGCCAGCAGCTCCGATGCGATCACTAACTATGGCTACACCTTC. Translated: CASSSDAITNYGYTF.